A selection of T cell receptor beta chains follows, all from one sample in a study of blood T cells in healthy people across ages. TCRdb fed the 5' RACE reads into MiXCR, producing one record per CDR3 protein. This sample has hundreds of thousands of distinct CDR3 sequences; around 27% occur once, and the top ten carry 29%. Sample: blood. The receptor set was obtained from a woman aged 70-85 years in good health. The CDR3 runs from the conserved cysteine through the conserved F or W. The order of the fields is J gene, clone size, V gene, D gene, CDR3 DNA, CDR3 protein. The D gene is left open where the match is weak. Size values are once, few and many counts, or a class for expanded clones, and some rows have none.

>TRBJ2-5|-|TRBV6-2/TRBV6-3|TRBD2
TGTGCCAGCAGTTCGACTAGCGGAGCCTTACAAGAGACCCAGTACTTC
CASSSTSGALQETQYF
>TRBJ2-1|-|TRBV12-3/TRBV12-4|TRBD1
TGTGCCAGCAGCAGCTTGCCCGGGACAGGGATCTCAAACCGCTACAATGAGCAGTTCTTC
CASSSLPGTGISNRYNEQFF
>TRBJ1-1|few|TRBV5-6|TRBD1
TGTGCCAGTCAGACAGGGCTGAACACTGAAGCTTTCTTT
CASQTGLNTEAFF
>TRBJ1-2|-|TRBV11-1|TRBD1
TGTGCCAGCAGCTACGATCTTGTTCTGGACAGGGCTGGCTACACCTTC
CASSYDLVLDRAGYTF
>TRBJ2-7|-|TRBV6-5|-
TGTGCCAGCAGTTACTCTGCGGCTTCAAATGCCTACGAGCAGTACTTC
CASSYSAASNAYEQYF
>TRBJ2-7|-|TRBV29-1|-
TGCAGCGTTGAAGTGCAGGGTGACTACGAGCAGTACTTC
CSVEVQGDYEQYF
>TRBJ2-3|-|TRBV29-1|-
TGCAGCGTTGATTTGCGGGGCACAGATACGCAGTATTTT
CSVDLRGTDTQYF
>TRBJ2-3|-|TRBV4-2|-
TGTGCCAGCAGCCTACAAGTGGGGGCCGACACAGATACGCAGTATTTT
CASSLQVGADTDTQYF
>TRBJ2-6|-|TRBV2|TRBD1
TGTGCCAGCAGTCTCCCCGGACAGGGGGGGACTGGGGCCAACGTCCTGACTTTC
CASSLPGQGGTGANVLTF
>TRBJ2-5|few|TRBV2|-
TGTGCCAGCAAGGTTTTAGGGGTAGGGAGTGAGACCCAGTACTTC
CASKVLGVGSETQYF